A single T cell receptor (beta chain) is shown here with its context. Authors' data handling: Reference gene primers were amplified, and this amplification served to estimate nucleated cell counts. Produced via immunoSEQ multiplex PCR; TCRdb's table is partial and in-frame only. The D gene and trimming were derived from the DNA, and the V and J assignments and clone size from that table. This sample yields approximately 350,000 clones, of which 85% to 90% are seen a single time; about 7% belongs to the top ten. The sample comes from a study of blood T cell repertoires in COVID-19. Whole-study context: Samples came from the United States, Italy and Spain, spanning acute and convalescent COVID-19. Nucleic acid was either cDNA or gDNA, and it came from T cells, B-cell-depleted T cells, or PBMCs.

Enrolled during active infection, Seattle patients were then followed longitudinally. This CDR3 region has 11 residues. Germline CDR1 reads DFQATT; CDR2 reads SNEGSKA (reference sequence). V lost 6 bases, J lost 4 bases, and 10 bases lay in between. This chain uses TRBV20-1 with TRBJ2-7; D call uncertain. Sequenced input: peripheral blood. The receptor's source is a woman in her 70s with COVID-19, enrolled during active disease. CDR3 protein: CSAPTGYEQYF. The CDR3 DNA sequence: TGCAGTGCGCCGACTGGGTACGAGCAGTACTTC.